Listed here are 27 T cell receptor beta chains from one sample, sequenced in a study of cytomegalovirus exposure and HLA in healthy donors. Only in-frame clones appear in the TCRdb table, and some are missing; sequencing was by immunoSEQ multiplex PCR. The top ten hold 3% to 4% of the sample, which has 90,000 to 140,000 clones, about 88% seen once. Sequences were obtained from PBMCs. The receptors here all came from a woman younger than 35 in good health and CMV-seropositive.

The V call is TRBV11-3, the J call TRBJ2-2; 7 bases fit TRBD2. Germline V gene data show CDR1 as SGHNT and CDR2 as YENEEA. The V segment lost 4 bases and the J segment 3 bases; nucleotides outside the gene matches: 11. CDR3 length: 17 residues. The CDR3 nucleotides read TGTGCCAGCAGCTCCGTATCGGGAGGTTGGTACACCGGGGAGCTGTTTTTT. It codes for CASSSVSGGWYTGELFF.

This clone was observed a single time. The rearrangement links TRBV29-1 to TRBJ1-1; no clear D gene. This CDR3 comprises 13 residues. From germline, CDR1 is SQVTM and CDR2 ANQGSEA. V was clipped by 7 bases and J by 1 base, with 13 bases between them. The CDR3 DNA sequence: TGCAGCGCCCGGGAAGGAACGAACACTGAAGCTTTCTTT. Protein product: CSAREGTNTEAFF.

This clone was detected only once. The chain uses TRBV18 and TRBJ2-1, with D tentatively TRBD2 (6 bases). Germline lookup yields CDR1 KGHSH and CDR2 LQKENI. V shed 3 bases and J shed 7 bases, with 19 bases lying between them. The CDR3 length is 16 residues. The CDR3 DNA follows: TGTGCCAGCTCACCCTTAAATCCTAGCGCCCGAAATGAGCAGTTCTTC. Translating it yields CASSPLNPSARNEQFF.

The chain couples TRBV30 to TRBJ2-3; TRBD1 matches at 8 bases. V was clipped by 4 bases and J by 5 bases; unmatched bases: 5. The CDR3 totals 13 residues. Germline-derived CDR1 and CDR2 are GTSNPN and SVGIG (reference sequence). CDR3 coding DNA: TGTGCCTGGACCAGACAGGGGATAGATACGCAGTATTTT. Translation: CAWTRQGIDTQYF.

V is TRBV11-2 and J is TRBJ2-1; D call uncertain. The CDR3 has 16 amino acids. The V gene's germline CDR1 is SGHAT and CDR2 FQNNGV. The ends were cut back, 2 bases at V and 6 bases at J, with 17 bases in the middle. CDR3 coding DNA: TGTGCCAGCAGCTTAATAGTCCGACGACTTGTCAATGAGCAGTTCTTC. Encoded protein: CASSLIVRRLVNEQFF. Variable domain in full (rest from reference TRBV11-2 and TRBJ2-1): EAGVAQSPRYKIIEKRQSVAFWCNPISGHATLYWYQQILGQGPKLLIQFQNNGVVDDSQLPKDRFSAERLKGVDSTLKIQPAKLEDSAVYLCASSLIVRRLVNEQFFGPGTRLTVL.

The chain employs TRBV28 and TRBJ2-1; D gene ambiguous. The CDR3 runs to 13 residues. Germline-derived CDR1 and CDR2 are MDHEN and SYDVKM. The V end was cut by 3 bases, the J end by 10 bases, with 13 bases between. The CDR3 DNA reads TGTGCCAGCAGTTTGGTTGGCGGTATGGAGCAGTTCTTC. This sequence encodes CASSLVGGMEQFF.

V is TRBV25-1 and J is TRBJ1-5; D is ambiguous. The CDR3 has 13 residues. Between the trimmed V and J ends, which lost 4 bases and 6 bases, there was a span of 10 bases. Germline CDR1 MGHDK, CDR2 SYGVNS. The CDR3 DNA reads TGTGCCAGCAGTGGGCAGGTGGGTCAGCCCCAGCATTTT. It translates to CASSGQVGQPQHF.

CDR3 DNA: TGCGCCAGCAGCGAGGGGGCGCGAGAGACCCAGTACTTC. Its protein product is CASSEGARETQYF. The gene calls are TRBV5-1 and TRBJ2-5, with 7 bases aligning to TRBD1. Trimming at V came to 4 bases and at J to 4 bases, leaving 4 bases not matched to a gene. This CDR3 has 13 amino acids. Germline V gene lookup returns CDR1 SGHRS and CDR2 YFSETQ. Supplemented by reference TRBV5-1 and TRBJ2-5, the full variable domain reads KAGVTQTPRYLIKTRGQQVTLSCSPISGHRSVSWYQQTPGQGLQFLFEYFSETQRNKGNFPGRFSGRQFSNSRSEMNVSTLELGDSALYLCASSEGARETQYFGPGTRLLVL.

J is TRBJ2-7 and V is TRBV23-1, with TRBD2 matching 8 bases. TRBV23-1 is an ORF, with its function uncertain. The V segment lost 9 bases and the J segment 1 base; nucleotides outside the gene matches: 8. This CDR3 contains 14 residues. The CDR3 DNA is TGCGCCAGGTCGGGAGGGCGGCGGTCCTACGAGCAGTACTTC. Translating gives CARSGGRRSYEQYF.

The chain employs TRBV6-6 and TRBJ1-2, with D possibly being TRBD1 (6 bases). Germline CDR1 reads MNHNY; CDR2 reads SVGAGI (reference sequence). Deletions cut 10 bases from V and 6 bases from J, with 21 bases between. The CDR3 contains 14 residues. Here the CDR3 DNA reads TGTGCCATTCCCGAGGCGAGGGGGAGGGATGGCTACACCTTC. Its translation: CAIPEARGRDGYTF.

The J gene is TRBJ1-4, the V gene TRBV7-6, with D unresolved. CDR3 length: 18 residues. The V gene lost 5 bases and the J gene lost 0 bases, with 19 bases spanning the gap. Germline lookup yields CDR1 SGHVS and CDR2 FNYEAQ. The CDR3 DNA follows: TGTGCCAGCAGCCATTACCGGGAATCTAGTGCAACTAATGAAAAACTGTTTTTT. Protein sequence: CASSHYRESSATNEKLFF. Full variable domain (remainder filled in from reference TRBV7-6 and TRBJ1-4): GAGVSQSPRYKVTKRGQDVALRCDPISGHVSLYWYRQALGQGPEFLTYFNYEAQQDKSGLPNDRFSAERPEGSISTLTIQRTEQRDSAMYRCASSHYRESSATNEKLFFGSGTQLSVL.

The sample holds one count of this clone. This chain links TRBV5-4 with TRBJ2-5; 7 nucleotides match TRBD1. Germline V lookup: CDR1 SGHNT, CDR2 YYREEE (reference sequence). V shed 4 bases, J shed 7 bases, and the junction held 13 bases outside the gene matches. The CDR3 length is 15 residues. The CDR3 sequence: CASSMDRSRQGTQYF. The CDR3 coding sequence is TGTGCCAGCAGCATGGACAGGTCCCGGCAGGGGACCCAGTACTTC. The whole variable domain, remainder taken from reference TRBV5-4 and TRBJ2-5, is ETGVTQSPTHLIKTRGQQVTLRCSSQSGHNTVSWYQQALGQGPQFIFQYYREEENGRGNFPPRFSGLQFPNYSSELNVNALELDDSALYLCASSMDRSRQGTQYFGPGTRLLVL.

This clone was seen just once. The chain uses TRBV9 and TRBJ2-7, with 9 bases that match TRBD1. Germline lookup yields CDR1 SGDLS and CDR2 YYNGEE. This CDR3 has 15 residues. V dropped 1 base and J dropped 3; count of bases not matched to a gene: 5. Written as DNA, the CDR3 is TGTGCCAGCAGCGTATGGGGACAGGGAGGCTACGAGCAGTACTTC. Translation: CASSVWGQGGYEQYF.

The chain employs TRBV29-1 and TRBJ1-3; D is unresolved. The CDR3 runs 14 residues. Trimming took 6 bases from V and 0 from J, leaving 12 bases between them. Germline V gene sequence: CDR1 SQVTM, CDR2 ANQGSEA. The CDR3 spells CSVASQASGNTIYF. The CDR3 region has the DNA TGCAGCGTAGCAAGCCAGGCCTCTGGAAACACCATATATTTT.

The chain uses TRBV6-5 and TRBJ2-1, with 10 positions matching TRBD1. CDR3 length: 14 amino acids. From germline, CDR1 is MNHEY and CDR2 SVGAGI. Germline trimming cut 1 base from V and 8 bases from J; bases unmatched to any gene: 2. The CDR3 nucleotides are TGTGCCAGCAGTTACTGGACAGGGGGGGATGAGCAGTTCTTC. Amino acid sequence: CASSYWTGGDEQFF.

This chain's CDR3 is CASIISGAVSSYNEQFF. DNA for the CDR3: TGTGCCAGCATTATCTCCGGCGCGGTTAGCTCCTACAATGAGCAGTTCTTC. The chain links TRBV7-2 to TRBJ2-1; no clear D gene. V was clipped by 7 bases and J by 0 bases, with 19 bases between them. The CDR3 is 17 residues long. Germline V gene lookup returns CDR1 SGHTA and CDR2 FQGNSA.

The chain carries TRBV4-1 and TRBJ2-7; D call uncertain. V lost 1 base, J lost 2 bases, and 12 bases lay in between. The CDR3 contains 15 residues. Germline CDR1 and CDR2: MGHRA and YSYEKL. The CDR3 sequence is CASSQGRGKAYEQYF. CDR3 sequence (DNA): TGCGCCAGCAGCCAAGGGCGAGGTAAAGCCTACGAGCAGTACTTC.

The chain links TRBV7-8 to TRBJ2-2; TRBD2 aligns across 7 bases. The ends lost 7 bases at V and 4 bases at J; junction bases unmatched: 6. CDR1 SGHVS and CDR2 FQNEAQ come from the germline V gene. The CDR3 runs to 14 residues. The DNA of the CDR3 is TGTGCCAGCACGGGAGGAGCGGTCACCGGGGAGCTGTTTTTT. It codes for CASTGGAVTGELFF.

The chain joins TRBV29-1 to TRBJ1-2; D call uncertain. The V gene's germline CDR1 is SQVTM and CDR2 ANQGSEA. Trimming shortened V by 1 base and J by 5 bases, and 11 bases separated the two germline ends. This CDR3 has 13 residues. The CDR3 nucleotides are TGCAGCGTTGAAGGCGACAATCAATATGGCTACACCTTC. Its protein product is CSVEGDNQYGYTF.

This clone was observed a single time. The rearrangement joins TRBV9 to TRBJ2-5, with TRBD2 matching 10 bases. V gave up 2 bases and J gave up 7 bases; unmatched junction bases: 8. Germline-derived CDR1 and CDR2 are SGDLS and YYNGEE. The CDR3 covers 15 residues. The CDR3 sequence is CASSVSGGVDMTQYF. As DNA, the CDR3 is TGTGCCAGCAGCGTCAGCGGGGGGGTCGATATGACCCAGTACTTC.

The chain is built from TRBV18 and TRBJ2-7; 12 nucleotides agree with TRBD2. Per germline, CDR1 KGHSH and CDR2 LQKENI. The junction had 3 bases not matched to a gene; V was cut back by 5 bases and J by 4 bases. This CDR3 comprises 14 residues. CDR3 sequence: CASSDGLAGYEQYF. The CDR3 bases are TGTGCCAGCTCAGACGGACTAGCGGGGTACGAGCAGTACTTC. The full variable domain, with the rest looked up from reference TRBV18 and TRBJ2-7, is NAGVMQNPRHLVRRRGQEARLRCSPMKGHSHVYWYRQLPEEGLKFMVYLQKENIIDESGMPKERFSAEFPKEGPSILRIQQVVRGDSAAYFCASSDGLAGYEQYFGPGTRLTVT.

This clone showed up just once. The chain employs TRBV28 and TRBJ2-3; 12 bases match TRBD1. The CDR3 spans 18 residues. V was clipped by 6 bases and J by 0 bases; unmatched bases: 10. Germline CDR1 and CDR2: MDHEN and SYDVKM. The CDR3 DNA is TGTGCCAGCAGCTGGGGACAGGGGGCTTACCTAAGCACAGATACGCAGTATTTT. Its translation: CASSWGQGAYLSTDTQYF. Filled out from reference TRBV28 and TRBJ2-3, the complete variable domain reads DVKVTQSSRYLVKRTGEKVFLECVQDMDHENMFWYRQDPGLGLRLIYFSYDVKMKEKGDIPEGYSVSREKKERFSLILESASTNQTSMYLCASSWGQGAYLSTDTQYFGPGTRLTVL.

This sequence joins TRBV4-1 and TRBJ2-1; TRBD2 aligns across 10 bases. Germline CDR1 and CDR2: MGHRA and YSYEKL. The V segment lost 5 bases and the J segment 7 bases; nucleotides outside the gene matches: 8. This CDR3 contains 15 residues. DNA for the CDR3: TGCGCCAGCAGCTCCACGGGGACTAGCGATAATGAGCAGTTCTTC. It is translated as CASSSTGTSDNEQFF.

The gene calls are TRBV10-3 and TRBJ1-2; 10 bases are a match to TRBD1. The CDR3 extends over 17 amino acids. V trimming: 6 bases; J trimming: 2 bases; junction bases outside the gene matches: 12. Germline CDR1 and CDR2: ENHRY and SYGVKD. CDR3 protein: CAIRRSEGQGGNYGYTF. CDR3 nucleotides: TGTGCCATCAGAAGATCTGAAGGACAGGGGGGAAACTATGGCTACACCTTC.

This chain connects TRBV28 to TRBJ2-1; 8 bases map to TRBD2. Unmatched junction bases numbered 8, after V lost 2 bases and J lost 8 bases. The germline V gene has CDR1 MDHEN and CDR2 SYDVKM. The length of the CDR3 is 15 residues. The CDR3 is CASSLAAGGVDEQFF. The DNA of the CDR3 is TGTGCCAGCAGTTTAGCTGCGGGAGGAGTGGATGAGCAGTTCTTC.

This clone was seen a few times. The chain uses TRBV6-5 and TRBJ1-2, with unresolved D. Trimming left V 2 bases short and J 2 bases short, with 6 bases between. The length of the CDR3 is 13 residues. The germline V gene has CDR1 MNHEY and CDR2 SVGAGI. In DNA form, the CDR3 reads TGTGCCAGCAGTTACGCAGGAAACTATGGCTACACCTTC. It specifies CASSYAGNYGYTF.

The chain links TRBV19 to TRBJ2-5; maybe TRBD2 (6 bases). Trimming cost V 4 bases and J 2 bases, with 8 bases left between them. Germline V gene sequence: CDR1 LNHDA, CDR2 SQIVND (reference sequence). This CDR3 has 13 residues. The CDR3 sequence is CASSRGTQETQYF. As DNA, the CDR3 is TGTGCCAGTAGTAGAGGGACTCAAGAGACCCAGTACTTC.